Presented here are 23 T cell receptor beta chains from one specimen sequenced in a study of blood T cells in healthy people across ages. A sample-barcoded 5' primer and a J-beta primer mix were used in a second PCR of about 7 to 11 cycles. TCRdb reprocessed the 5' RACE reads via MiXCR and lists one record per CDR3 protein. The sample yields 1,300,000 or so distinct CDR3 sequences, roughly 60% seen once. Sequenced sample: blood. The origin of the receptors is a man between 18 and 35 years old in good health.

This clonotype appeared a single time. The chain couples TRBV20-1 to TRBJ1-5; D may be TRBD1 (5 bases). The CDR3 runs 16 residues. V was pared by 4 bases and J by 2 bases, with 18 bases between. The V gene's germline CDR1 is DFQATT and CDR2 SNEGSKA (reference sequence). The CDR3 nucleotides are TGCAGTGCTACCCCTCAGGGAGTGGGGCGCAATCAGCCCCAGCATTTT. Its protein is CSATPQGVGRNQPQHF.

This clonotype was seen a handful of times. The chain links TRBV6-5 to TRBJ2-7; D remains ambiguous. Germline CDR1 MNHEY, CDR2 SVGAGI. The CDR3 totals 13 residues. V was pared by 3 bases and J by 3 bases, with 9 bases between. CDR3 bases: TGTGCCAGCAGTTATGGGGAATTCTACGAGCAGTACTTC. Its translation: CASSYGEFYEQYF.

This clonotype was detected a few times. V gene TRBV20-1 combines with J gene TRBJ2-4; D is possibly TRBD2 (6 bases). Trimming shortened V by 3 bases and J by 0 bases, and 9 bases separated the two germline ends. This CDR3 comprises 14 residues. From germline, CDR1 is DFQATT and CDR2 SNEGSKA (reference sequence). As DNA, the CDR3 is TGCAGTGCTAGTGGCGGGGTAGCCAAAAACATTCAGTACTTC. As protein: CSASGGVAKNIQYF.

The chain couples TRBV29-1 to TRBJ2-5; tentatively, D is TRBD1 (8 bases). The V end lost 5 bases, the J end lost 2 bases, and 12 bases lay between the germline ends. The germline V gene encodes CDR1 SQVTM and CDR2 ANQGSEA. CDR3 size: 13 residues. The CDR3 bases are TGCAGCGTTACAGGGGGGGGTCAAGAGACCCAGTACTTC. It translates to CSVTGGGQETQYF.

The chain uses TRBV28 and TRBJ2-1; D might be TRBD1 or TRBD2, each matching 5 bases. V dropped 7 bases and J dropped 4 bases, with 14 bases sitting between them. Per the germline V gene, CDR1 is MDHEN and CDR2 is SYDVKM. The CDR3 is 14 amino acids. The CDR3 nucleotides are TGTGCCAGCACCCCGGGACGGCGATACAATGAGCAGTTCTTC. Residues: CASTPGRRYNEQFF.

Comment on this clonotype: One end of the junction fails to match germline, which may point to a read error. The chain links TRBV5-1 to TRBJ1-1; perhaps TRBD1 as D (5 bases). The CDR3 contains 14 residues. Germline V gives CDR1 SGHRS, CDR2 YFSETQ. The CDR3 DNA is TGTGCCAGCAGCTGGGGTGGGGTCAGGGCTGAAGCTTTCTTT. Its translation is CASSWGGVRAEAFF.

The V gene is TRBV29-1, the J gene TRBJ1-1; TRBD1 matches at 10 bases. CDR1 and CDR2 from the germline V gene are SQVTM and ANQGSEA. V was pared by 4 bases and J by 6 bases, with 8 bases of the junction left unmatched. The CDR3 is made up of 14 amino acids. CDR3: CSVGWDRGDSEAFF. The CDR3 DNA reads TGCAGCGTTGGGTGGGACAGGGGAGACTCTGAAGCTTTCTTT.

The V gene is TRBV20-1, the J gene TRBJ2-1, with D perhaps TRBD2 (7 bases). This CDR3 spans 13 amino acids. CDR1 and CDR2 (germline): DFQATT, SNEGSKA (reference sequence). The V gene lost 5 bases and the J gene lost 7 bases, with 15 bases spanning the gap. CDR3 sequence (DNA): TGCAGTGCTGAGGGGGGGGCTCGTAATGAGCAGTTCTTC. Translating it yields CSAEGGARNEQFF.

J is TRBJ1-1 and V is TRBV18, with D possibly being TRBD1 (5 bases). The CDR3 spans 15 residues. Trimming left V 2 bases short and J 5 bases short, with 15 bases between. Germline CDR1 is KGHSH and CDR2 is LQKENI. Here the CDR3 DNA reads TGTGCCAGCTCACCATACCAAGGGGAGTGGACTGAAGCTTTCTTT. Amino acids: CASSPYQGEWTEAFF.

The V gene is TRBV20-1, the J gene TRBJ2-1; D perhaps matches TRBD2 (6 bases). The V gene lost 6 bases and the J gene lost 0 bases, with 12 bases spanning the gap. This CDR3 region has 14 residues. Germline V lookup: CDR1 DFQATT, CDR2 SNEGSKA (reference sequence). In DNA, the CDR3 is TGCAGTGCCACCGGGAGCAGCTCCTACAATGAGCAGTTCTTC. Its protein is CSATGSSSYNEQFF.

This chain links TRBV25-1 with TRBJ2-5; the D gene is possibly TRBD1 (6 bases). This CDR3 has 16 residues. V was cut by 1 base and J by 0 bases, with 12 bases left in between. Germline CDR1 MGHDK, CDR2 SYGVNS. CDR3 in amino acids: CASSEFGRGDQETQYF. CDR3 coding DNA: TGTGCCAGCAGTGAATTCGGCAGGGGTGACCAAGAGACCCAGTACTTC.

This chain uses TRBV4-2 with TRBJ2-3; no clear D. The CDR3 totals 16 residues. Germline CDR1 LGHNA, CDR2 YNFKEQ. The V and J ends lost 0 bases and 2 bases respectively, with 12 bases between them. The CDR3 DNA follows: TGTGCCAGCAGCCAAGAGGGCCAGACCTTCACAGATACGCAGTATTTT. The encoded protein is CASSQEGQTFTDTQYF.

Comment on this clonotype: Being one base from a much bigger clone, this may be a read error. The V and J genes are TRBV14 and TRBJ1-2; possible D gene TRBD1, 5 bases. CDR3 length equals 13 residues. Germline V gene data show CDR1 as SGHDN and CDR2 as FVKESK. V was pared by 0 bases and J by 6 bases, with 8 bases between. The CDR3 sequence: CASSQDSTDGYTF. For the CDR3, the DNA is TGTGCCAGCAGCCAAGATTCGACAGATGGCTACACCTTC.

This clonotype came up a few times. This chain connects TRBV5-1 to TRBJ2-7; D gene unclear. V lost 0 bases, J lost 4 bases, and 8 bases lay in between. Germline V gene data show CDR1 as SGHRS and CDR2 as YFSETQ. The CDR3 contains 13 residues. CDR3 residues: CASSLVYEYEQYF. The CDR3, as DNA: TGCGCCAGCAGCTTGGTCTACGAATACGAGCAGTACTTC.

The CDR3 loop is CASSYSIISSGLDEQYF. As DNA, the CDR3 is TGTGCCAGCAGTTACTCGATAATTAGCTCGGGGTTGGACGAGCAGTACTTC. This chain connects TRBV6-5 to TRBJ2-7, with D possibly matching TRBD2 (5 bases). Per the germline V gene, CDR1 is MNHEY and CDR2 is SVGAGI. V lost 0 bases, J lost 5 bases, and 20 bases lay in between. The CDR3 is made up of 17 amino acids.

This clonotype occurred many times. The CDR3 loop is CSVEVAEYEQYF. CDR3 in DNA: TGCAGCGTTGAAGTTGCGGAGTACGAGCAGTACTTC. The rearrangement links TRBV29-1 to TRBJ2-7; D not certain. CDR3 length equals 12 residues. Germline CDR1 and CDR2: SQVTM and ANQGSEA. Trimming took 1 base from V and 4 from J, leaving 8 bases between them.

This sequence joins TRBV28 and TRBJ2-4; 8 positions match TRBD2. The J call is uncertain, as TRBJ2-7 better fits the DNA end. The CDR3 loop spans 17 amino acids. CDR1 and CDR2 from the germline V gene are MDHEN and SYDVKM. CDR3 residues: CASSSGEAGGASYEQYF. CDR3 sequence (DNA): TGTGCCAGCAGTTCCGGGGAGGCCGGGGGGGCCTCCTACGAGCAGTACTTC.

V is TRBV28 and J is TRBJ2-7; 8 positions match TRBD1. V trimming: 6 bases; J trimming: 0 bases; junction bases outside the gene matches: 7. The CDR3 contains 15 residues. Per germline, CDR1 MDHEN and CDR2 SYDVKM. The CDR3: CASRGDRYSSYEQYF. Here the CDR3 DNA reads TGTGCCAGCAGGGGGGACAGGTATTCCTCCTACGAGCAGTACTTC.

The rearrangement uses TRBV4-3 and TRBJ1-2; TRBD1 agrees at 7 bases. Germline CDR1 and CDR2: LGHNA and YSLEER. J gave up 4 bases and V 3 bases, and 8 bases lay outside the gene matches. CDR3 length equals 15 residues. This CDR3 is CASSQTDRAGYGYTF. The DNA for the CDR3 is TGCGCCAGCAGCCAGACCGACAGGGCAGGCTATGGCTACACCTTC.

This chain links TRBV11-3 with TRBJ1-1; D gene uncertain. There are 13 residues in the CDR3. The V end was cut by 2 bases, the J end by 4 bases, with 8 bases between. Germline CDR1 SGHNT, CDR2 YENEEA. CDR3 sequence reads: CASSLLGGTEAFF. In nucleotides, the CDR3 is TGTGCCAGCAGCTTATTGGGAGGCACTGAAGCTTTCTTT.

The chain combines TRBV5-1 with TRBJ2-7; a possible D gene is TRBD2 (6 bases). V was clipped by 0 bases and J by 1 base, with 11 bases between them. There are 15 residues in the CDR3. The germline V gene encodes CDR1 SGHRS and CDR2 YFSETQ. The CDR3 region has the DNA TGCGCCAGCAGCTTGGGGCCGGGGGAGTCCTACGAGCAGTACTTC. Translation gives CASSLGPGESYEQYF.

The rearrangement uses TRBV20-1 and TRBJ2-7; 7 bases agree with TRBD2. Germline CDR1 DFQATT, CDR2 SNEGSKA (reference sequence). V gave up 3 bases and J gave up 3 bases; unmatched junction bases: 8. The CDR3 runs to 14 residues. CDR3 in amino acids: CSARSPREGYEQYF. CDR3 DNA sequence: TGCAGTGCTAGGTCCCCAAGGGAGGGCTACGAGCAGTACTTC.

The V call is TRBV15, the J call TRBJ1-1; D is perhaps TRBD1 (6 bases). With 2 bases removed from V and 4 bases from J, the gap between germline ends came to 14 bases. This CDR3 contains 15 residues. The V gene's germline CDR1 is LNHNV and CDR2 YYDKDF (reference sequence). The CDR3 sequence: CATSRLTLTGTEAFF. Written as DNA, the CDR3 is TGTGCCACCAGCAGACTTACCCTGACAGGCACTGAAGCTTTCTTT.